The 4 T cell receptor beta chains below all came from one sample that was sequenced in a study of PD-1 blockade in classical Hodgkin lymphoma. The assay was immunoSEQ multiplex PCR, and TCRdb's table has in-frame clones only and misses some. The sample includes roughly 77,000 clones, over 90% of them seen just once. Time point in this sample: newly diagnosed, previously untreated cHL patient sample. The sample was peripheral blood mononuclear cells (PBMCs). The receptors stem from a human donor with classical Hodgkin lymphoma.

This chain links TRBV21-1 with TRBJ1-5. TRBV21-1 is given as a pseudogene. The CDR3 is made up of 16 amino acids. The CDR3 DNA sequence: TGTGCCAGCAGCAATCTAGTTGTGCGCCCGGGTCAGCCCCAGCATTTT. Translated, it gives CASSNLVVRPGQPQHF.

The CDR3 protein is CASSQDVAWAQYF. CDR3 coding DNA: TGCGCCAGCAGCCAAGACGTTGCCTGGGCCCAGTACTTC. The rearrangement links TRBV4-3 to TRBJ2-5; D is undetermined. There are 13 residues in the CDR3. Germline V lookup: CDR1 LGHNA, CDR2 YSLEER. Deletions cut 0 bases from V and 9 bases from J, with 11 bases between.

The chain employs TRBV7-8 and TRBJ2-1; 7 bases match TRBD1. The V and J ends lost 1 base and 9 bases, in that order; junction bases with no gene match: 9. CDR1 is SGHVS, CDR2 FQNEAQ, per germline. This CDR3 contains 15 residues. CDR3 sequence (DNA): TGTGCCAGCAGCTTAGTCGGGACAGAAGGGACTGAGCAGTTCTTC. Encoded protein: CASSLVGTEGTEQFF.

The J gene is TRBJ1-4, the V gene TRBV7-9; D gene uncertain. The V end lost 7 bases, the J end lost 7 bases, and 22 bases lay between the germline ends. The germline V gene has CDR1 SEHNR and CDR2 FQNEAQ (reference sequence). The CDR3 runs to 16 residues. CDR3 amino acids: CASNPGQAGIAEKLFF. In DNA, the CDR3 is TGTGCCAGCAACCCCGGCCAGGCTGGGATCGCTGAAAAACTGTTTTTT.